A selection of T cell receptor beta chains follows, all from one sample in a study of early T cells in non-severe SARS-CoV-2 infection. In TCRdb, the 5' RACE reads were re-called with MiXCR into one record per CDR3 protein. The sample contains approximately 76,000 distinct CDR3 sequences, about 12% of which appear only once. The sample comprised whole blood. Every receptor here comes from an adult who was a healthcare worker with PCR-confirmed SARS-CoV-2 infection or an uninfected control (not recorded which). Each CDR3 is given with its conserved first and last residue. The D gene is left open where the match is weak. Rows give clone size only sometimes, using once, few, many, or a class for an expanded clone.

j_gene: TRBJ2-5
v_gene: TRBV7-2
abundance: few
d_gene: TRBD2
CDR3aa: CASRLAGTLGETQYF
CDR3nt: TGTGCCAGCAGACTAGCGGGGACCCTCGGAGAGACCCAGTACTTC

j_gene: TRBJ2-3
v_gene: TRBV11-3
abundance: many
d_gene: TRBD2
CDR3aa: CASSSRTSGRMDTQYF
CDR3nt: TGTGCCAGCAGCTCCAGGACTAGCGGGAGGATGGATACGCAGTATTTT

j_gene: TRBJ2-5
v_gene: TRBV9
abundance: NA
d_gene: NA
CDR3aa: CASSVGFVQETQYF
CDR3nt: TGTGCCAGCAGCGTAGGGTTTGTACAAGAGACCCAGTACTTC

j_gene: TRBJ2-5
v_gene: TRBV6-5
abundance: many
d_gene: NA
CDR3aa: CASSPSRAQETQYF
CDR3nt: TGTGCCAGCAGCCCCTCCCGGGCCCAAGAGACCCAGTACTTC

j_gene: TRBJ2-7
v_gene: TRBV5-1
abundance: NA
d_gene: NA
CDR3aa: CASSLGTASYEQYF
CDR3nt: TGCGCCAGCAGCTTGGGGACTGCCTCCTACGAGCAGTACTTC

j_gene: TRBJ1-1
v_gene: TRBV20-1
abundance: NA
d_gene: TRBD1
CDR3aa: CSAGPRTGTSTEAFF
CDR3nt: TGCAGTGCAGGACCTCGGACAGGGACAAGCACTGAAGCTTTCTTT

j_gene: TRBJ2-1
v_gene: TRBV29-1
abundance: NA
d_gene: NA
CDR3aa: CSVATTEYNEQFF
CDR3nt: TGCAGCGTTGCAACAACAGAATACAATGAGCAGTTCTTC

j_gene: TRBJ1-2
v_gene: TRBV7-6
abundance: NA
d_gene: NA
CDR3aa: CASSPGVGSGYTF
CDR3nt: TGTGCCAGCAGCCCAGGGGTGGGGAGTGGCTACACCTTC

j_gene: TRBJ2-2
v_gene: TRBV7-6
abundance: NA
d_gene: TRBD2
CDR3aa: CASRSGGTNTGELFF
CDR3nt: TGTGCCAGCCGGAGCGGGGGGACGAACACCGGGGAGCTGTTTTTT

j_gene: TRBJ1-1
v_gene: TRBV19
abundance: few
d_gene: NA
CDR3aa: CASRRLEDTEAFF
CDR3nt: TGTGCCAGTAGACGCCTGGAGGATACTGAAGCTTTCTTT

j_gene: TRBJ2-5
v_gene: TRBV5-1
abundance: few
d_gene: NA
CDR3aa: CASSPNGKETQYF
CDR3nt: TGCGCCAGCAGCCCAAACGGAAAAGAGACCCAGTACTTC

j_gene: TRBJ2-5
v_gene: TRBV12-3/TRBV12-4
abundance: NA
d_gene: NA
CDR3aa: CASSVDTGEETQYF
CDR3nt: TGTGCCAGCAGTGTGGATACAGGCGAAGAGACCCAGTACTTC

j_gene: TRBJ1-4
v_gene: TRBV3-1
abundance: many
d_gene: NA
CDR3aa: CASSLAAARSEKLFF
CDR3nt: TGTGCCAGCAGCCTAGCAGCGGCTCGGTCTGAAAAACTGTTTTTT

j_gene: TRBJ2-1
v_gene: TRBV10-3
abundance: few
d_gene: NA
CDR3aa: CAIRGNFPHNEQFF
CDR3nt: TGTGCAATACGAGGAAACTTCCCGCACAATGAGCAGTTCTTC

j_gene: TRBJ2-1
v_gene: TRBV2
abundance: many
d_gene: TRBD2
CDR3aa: CAVRAGGLSYNEQFF
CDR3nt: TGTGCCGTCCGGGCGGGGGGCCTTTCCTACAATGAGCAGTTCTTC

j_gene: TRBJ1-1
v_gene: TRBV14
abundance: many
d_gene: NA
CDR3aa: CASSPRVTTEAFF
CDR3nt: TGTGCCAGCAGCCCCCGGGTCACCACTGAAGCTTTCTTT

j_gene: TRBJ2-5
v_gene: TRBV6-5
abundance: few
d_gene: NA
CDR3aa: CASSYKAGSETQYF
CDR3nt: TGTGCCAGCAGTTACAAGGCGGGATCTGAGACCCAGTACTTC

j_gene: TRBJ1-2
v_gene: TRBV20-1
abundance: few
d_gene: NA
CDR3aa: CSAVALGGYSYGYTF
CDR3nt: TGCAGTGCCGTCGCCCTTGGGGGCTACAGCTATGGCTACACCTTC

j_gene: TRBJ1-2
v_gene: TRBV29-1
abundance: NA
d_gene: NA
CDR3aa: CSVEGGLSPGGYTF
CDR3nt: TGCAGCGTTGAGGGAGGCCTAAGCCCAGGGGGCTACACCTTC

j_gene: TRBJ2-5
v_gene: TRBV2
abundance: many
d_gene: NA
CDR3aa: CASRTSAAQETQYF
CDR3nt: TGTGCCAGCAGGACGTCAGCGGCTCAAGAGACCCAGTACTTC

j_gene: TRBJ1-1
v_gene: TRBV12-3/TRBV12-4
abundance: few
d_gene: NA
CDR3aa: CASRLGEIVEAFF
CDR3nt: TGTGCCAGCAGATTGGGGGAAATAGTTGAAGCTTTCTTT

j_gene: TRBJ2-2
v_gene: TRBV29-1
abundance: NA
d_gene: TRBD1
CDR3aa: CSVEARTGEKAGELFF
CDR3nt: TGCAGCGTTGAAGCCAGGACAGGGGAAAAAGCTGGGGAGCTGTTTTTT

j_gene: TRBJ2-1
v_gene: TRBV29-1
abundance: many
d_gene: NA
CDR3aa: CSVRLTYNEQFF
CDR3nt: TGCAGCGTGAGGCTCACCTACAATGAGCAGTTCTTC

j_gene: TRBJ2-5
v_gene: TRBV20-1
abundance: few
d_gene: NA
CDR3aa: CSARRQSQETQYF
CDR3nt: TGCAGTGCTAGACGGCAAAGCCAAGAGACCCAGTACTTC

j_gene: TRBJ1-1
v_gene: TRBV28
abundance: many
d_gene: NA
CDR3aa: CASAGLSEAFF
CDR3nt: TGTGCCAGCGCAGGGCTATCTGAAGCTTTCTTT

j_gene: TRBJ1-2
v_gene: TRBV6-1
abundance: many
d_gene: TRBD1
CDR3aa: CASRGDRYYYGYTF
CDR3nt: TGTGCCAGCAGGGGGGACAGGTATTACTATGGCTACACCTTC